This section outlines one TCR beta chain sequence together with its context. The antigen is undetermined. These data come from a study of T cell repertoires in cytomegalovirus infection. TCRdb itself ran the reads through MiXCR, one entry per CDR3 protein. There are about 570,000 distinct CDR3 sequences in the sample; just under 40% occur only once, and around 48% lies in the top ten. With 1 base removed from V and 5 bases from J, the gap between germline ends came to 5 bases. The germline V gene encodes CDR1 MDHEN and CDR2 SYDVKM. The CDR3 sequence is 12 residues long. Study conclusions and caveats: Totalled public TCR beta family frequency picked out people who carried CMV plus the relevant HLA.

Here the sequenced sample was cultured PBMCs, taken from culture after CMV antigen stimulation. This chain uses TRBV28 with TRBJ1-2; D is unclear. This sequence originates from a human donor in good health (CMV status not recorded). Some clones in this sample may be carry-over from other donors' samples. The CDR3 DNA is TGTGCCAGCAGTTTATTTGGGTATGGCTACACCTTC. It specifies CASSLFGYGYTF.